The 21 T cell receptor beta chains given below trace back to one sample, sequenced in a study of blood T cells in healthy people across ages. The second PCR ran roughly 6 to 11 cycles with a sample-barcoded 5' primer and J-beta primers. TCRdb processed the 5' RACE reads anew with MiXCR; each CDR3 protein has one entry. The sample consists of 1.5 million to 1.9 million distinct CDR3 sequences, 35% to 45% of them appearing once. What was sequenced was blood. All receptors come from a woman aged 18-29 years in good health.

V is TRBV10-3 and J is TRBJ2-1, with TRBD1 matching 10 bases. The CDR3 length is 15 residues. V shed 2 bases, J shed 8 bases, and the junction held 6 bases outside the gene matches. Germline assignment: CDR1 ENHRY and CDR2 SYGVKD. CDR3 sequence: CAISERQGARYEQFF. In DNA, the CDR3 is TGTGCCATCAGTGAGAGACAGGGGGCGAGGTATGAGCAGTTCTTC.

The chain employs TRBV3-1 and TRBJ1-4, with 9 bases aligning to TRBD1. The V and J ends lost 5 bases and 5 bases, in that order; junction bases with no gene match: 3. Germline assignment: CDR1 LGHDT and CDR2 YNNKEL (reference sequence). CDR3 length equals 14 residues. The DNA for the CDR3 is TGTGCCAGCAGCAAACAGGGGGCGAATGAAAAACTGTTTTTT. This codes for CASSKQGANEKLFF.

The J gene is TRBJ1-2, the V gene TRBV20-1, with D tentatively TRBD1 (5 bases). The CDR3 consists of 17 residues. V shed 1 base and J shed 2 bases, with 20 bases lying between them. Germline CDR1 reads DFQATT; CDR2 reads SNEGSKA (reference sequence). CDR3 nucleotides: TGCAGTGCTAGAGTAACGAGGAGTCGGGGCTCAAACTATGGCTACACCTTC. Residues: CSARVTRSRGSNYGYTF.

The genes are TRBV25-1 and TRBJ2-7; perhaps D is TRBD1 or TRBD2 (5 bases each). Germline assignment: CDR1 MGHDK and CDR2 SYGVNS. CDR3 length: 11 residues. V shed 8 bases and J shed 6 bases, with 11 bases lying between them. The CDR3 coding sequence is TGTGCCAGCGACTCAGGGAGCGAGCAGTACTTC. It is translated as CASDSGSEQYF.

The CDR3 sequence: CASSPLLADYTGELFF. In nucleotides, the CDR3 is TGTGCCAGCAGCCCTCTTCTAGCGGACTACACCGGGGAGCTGTTTTTT. The chain joins TRBV7-9 to TRBJ2-2; TRBD2 matches 7 bases. The germline V gene encodes CDR1 SEHNR and CDR2 FQNEAQ (reference sequence). The V segment lost 5 bases and the J segment 3 bases; nucleotides outside the gene matches: 9. The CDR3 has 16 residues. The variable domain in full, completed from reference TRBV7-9 and TRBJ2-2, reads DTGVSQNPRHKITKRGQNVTFRCDPISEHNRLYWYRQTLGQGPEFLTYFQNEAQLEKSRLLSDRFSAERPKGSFSTLEIQRTEQGDSAMYLCASSPLLADYTGELFFGEGSRLTVL.

Here the CDR3 reads CASSFQGQGGEQYF. The CDR3, as DNA: TGTGCCAGCAGCTTTCAGGGACAGGGAGGCGAGCAGTACTTC. The chain is built from TRBV7-9 and TRBJ2-4; 9 bases fit TRBD1. TRBJ2-7 matches the DNA end more closely, so the J call is doubtful. Germline loops: CDR1 SEHNR, CDR2 FQNEAQ (reference sequence). There are 14 residues in the CDR3.

J is TRBJ1-1 and V is TRBV7-2; perhaps TRBD1 as D (5 bases). This CDR3 comprises 16 residues. Trimming removed 5 bases from V and 0 bases from J, with 16 bases in between. Germline V lookup: CDR1 SGHTA, CDR2 FQGNSA. CDR3 nucleotide sequence: TGTGCCAGCAGCCTACGACAGACGTCCTTGAACACTGAAGCTTTCTTT. This gives the protein CASSLRQTSLNTEAFF.

J is TRBJ2-7 and V is TRBV12-3 or TRBV12-4; possible D gene TRBD2, 6 bases. The CDR3 length is 13 residues. The V and J ends lost 6 bases and 10 bases respectively, with 19 bases between them. Here the CDR3 reads CASSPRWDCFQYF. The CDR3 bases are TGTGCCAGCAGCCCCCGCTGGGACTGCTTCCAGTACTTC.

The V call is TRBV24-1, the J call TRBJ2-3; D is undetermined. V dropped 7 bases and J dropped 1 base, with 8 bases sitting between them. Germline V gene sequence: CDR1 KGHDR, CDR2 SFDVKD. This CDR3 is built from 13 residues. As DNA, the CDR3 is TGTGCCACCAGCCTCTCTCGCACAGATACGCAGTATTTT. Amino acids: CATSLSRTDTQYF.

J is TRBJ1-6 and V is TRBV6-5; D uncertain. Germline CDR1 reads MNHEY; CDR2 reads SVGAGI. V lost 0 bases to trimming and J lost 7 bases, with 4 bases between them. This CDR3 region has 13 residues. The CDR3 DNA is TGTGCCAGCAGTTACTCATCCAATTCACCCCTCCACTTT. The encoded protein is CASSYSSNSPLHF.

The chain recombines TRBV20-1 with TRBJ2-1; 7 bases fit TRBD2. The CDR3 loop spans 13 amino acids. V shed 6 bases, J shed 4 bases, and the junction held 6 bases outside the gene matches. The germline V gene encodes CDR1 DFQATT and CDR2 SNEGSKA (reference sequence). CDR3 sequence: CSASGGPYNEQFF. CDR3 nucleotides: TGCAGTGCGTCGGGGGGTCCGTACAATGAGCAGTTCTTC.

The rearrangement uses TRBV7-2 and TRBJ1-6; D is unresolved. Per the germline V gene, CDR1 is SGHTA and CDR2 is FQGNSA. Trimming cost V 0 bases and J 14 bases, with 8 bases left between them. The CDR3 runs to 12 residues. Here the CDR3 DNA reads TGTGCCAGCAGCTTAGCCGACGTGGCCCTCCACTTT. This translates into CASSLADVALHF.

This chain uses TRBV7-9 with TRBJ2-6; D unclear. Germline V gene data show CDR1 as SEHNR and CDR2 as FQNEAQ (reference sequence). Trimming pared 5 bases from V and 4 bases from J, leaving 18 bases between. The length of the CDR3 is 17 residues. The CDR3 here is CASSQIPYRTGANVLTF. The DNA of the CDR3 is TGTGCCAGCAGCCAGATCCCTTATCGAACCGGGGCCAACGTCCTGACTTTC.

This clonotype showed up just a few times. The J gene is TRBJ2-3, the V gene TRBV28; 8 bases line up with TRBD1. The V gene end was trimmed by 6 bases and the J gene end by 4 bases; junction bases not matched to a gene: 6. Germline CDR1 reads MDHEN; CDR2 reads SYDVKM. The CDR3 runs 14 residues. The CDR3 is CASRGGQGPDTQYF. CDR3 coding DNA: TGTGCCAGCAGGGGAGGACAGGGCCCAGATACGCAGTATTTT.

With regard to this clonotype: This sequence may be a read error, since a much larger clone differs from it by one base. V usage is TRBV20-1 and J usage is TRBJ2-3; D ambiguous. The tail of the sequence fits TRBJ1-5 better, so the J call may be wrong. The CDR3 extends over 16 amino acids. Per germline, CDR1 DFQATT and CDR2 SNEGSKA (reference sequence). CDR3 coding DNA: TGCAGTGCTAGATTGTTTGCTAGCGGGAGAATAGATACGCAGCATTTT. Residues: CSARLFASGRIDTQHF.

This chain connects TRBV4-3 to TRBJ2-3, with 9 bases lining up with TRBD2. The CDR3 extends over 17 amino acids. Germline V gene lookup returns CDR1 LGHNA and CDR2 YSLEER. V shed 0 bases, J shed 5 bases, and the junction held 9 bases outside the gene matches. Written as DNA, the CDR3 is TGCGCCAGCAGCCAAGATTCCGCGGGAGGGCCCAAAGATACGCAGTATTTT. This encodes CASSQDSAGGPKDTQYF.

V usage is TRBV7-9 and J usage is TRBJ1-2; 7 positions match TRBD1. The J segment lost 5 bases and the V segment lost 3 bases, leaving 15 bases of the junction unmatched. This CDR3 has 17 residues. Germline CDR1 is SEHNR and CDR2 is FQNEAQ (reference sequence). CDR3: CASSFPTQADRDYGYTF. CDR3 in DNA: TGTGCCAGCAGCTTTCCCACTCAAGCCGACAGGGATTATGGCTACACCTTC.

J is TRBJ1-2 and V is TRBV16, with unresolved D. Trimming cost V 4 bases and J 3 bases, with 9 bases left between them. The CDR3 covers 13 residues. CDR1 and CDR2 (germline): KGHSY, FQNENV. This chain's CDR3 is CASSRPGDYGYTF. The CDR3 DNA reads TGTGCCAGCAGCCGACCCGGAGACTATGGCTACACCTTC. The variable domain in full, with the rest retrieved from reference TRBV16 and TRBJ1-2, is GEEVAQTPKHLVRGEGQKAKLYCAPIKGHSYVFWYQQVLKNEFKFLISFQNENVFDETGMPKERFSAKCLPNSPCSLEIQATKLEDSAVYFCASSRPGDYGYTFGSGTRLTVV.

This clonotype was counted only a few times. V is TRBV3-1 and J is TRBJ1-2; unclear D gene. Trimming removed 4 bases from V and 0 bases from J, with 18 bases in between. From germline, CDR1 is LGHDT and CDR2 YNNKEL (reference sequence). The CDR3 runs 17 residues. The CDR3 protein is CASSPELIVSPNYGYTF. DNA for the CDR3: TGTGCCAGCAGCCCGGAATTGATAGTATCCCCTAACTATGGCTACACCTTC.

This clonotype has just a few counts. This chain links TRBV18 with TRBJ1-5, with D possibly being TRBD1 (5 bases). This CDR3 is 14 amino acids long. With 3 bases removed from V and 5 bases from J, the gap between germline ends came to 11 bases. CDR1 and CDR2 from the germline V gene are KGHSH and LQKENI. This CDR3 reads CASSPTTRDQPQHF. DNA for the CDR3: TGTGCCAGCTCACCTACTACCAGGGATCAGCCCCAGCATTTT.

This clonotype was observed a few times. The gene calls are TRBV6-1 and TRBJ2-3; D possibly uses TRBD1 or TRBD2 (5 bases each). The CDR3 has 15 amino acids. V was cut by 7 bases and J by 2 bases, with 16 bases left in between. Germline CDR1 reads MNHNS; CDR2 reads SASEGT. CDR3 bases: TGTGCCAGCACCTCCCGGGGACCTAACACAGATACGCAGTATTTT. Translation gives CASTSRGPNTDTQYF.